A single sample gave rise to the 13 T cell receptor beta chains below, sequenced in a study of early T cells in non-severe SARS-CoV-2 infection. MiXCR was run by TCRdb on the 5' RACE reads, yielding one entry per CDR3 protein. The sample shows roughly 64,000 distinct CDR3 sequences, approximately 8.8% of them seen only once. The source material was whole blood, sampled at baseline. The receptors were sampled from an adult who was a healthcare worker with PCR-confirmed SARS-CoV-2 infection or an uninfected control (not recorded which).

This rearrangement joins TRBV5-4 to TRBJ2-7; the D gene is possibly TRBD1 (6 bases). Germline loops: CDR1 SGHNT, CDR2 YYREEE (reference sequence). Trimming pared 4 bases from V and 5 bases from J, leaving 16 bases between. The CDR3 is made up of 14 amino acids. CDR3 bases: TGTGCCAGCAGCAGCAGGACAGCCGGCGACGAGCAGTACTTC. Protein product: CASSSRTAGDEQYF.

There are many counts of this clonotype. The genes are TRBV12-3 or TRBV12-4 and TRBJ2-5, with a possible D match to TRBD2 (6 bases). This CDR3 region has 14 residues. V was pared by 2 bases and J by 5 bases, with 12 bases between. The CDR3 sequence is CASSLSREMETQYF. CDR3 nucleotides: TGTGCCAGCAGTTTATCACGGGAGATGGAGACCCAGTACTTC.

This clonotype has only a few counts. This chain links TRBV12-3 or TRBV12-4 with TRBJ1-1; tentative D call: TRBD1 (5 bases). Trimming took off 1 base at V and 8 bases at J, with 17 bases between the two ends. CDR3 length equals 15 residues. CDR3 protein: CASSLGAGRDQEAFF. The CDR3 DNA reads TGTGCCAGCAGTTTAGGTGCGGGCAGGGACCAGGAAGCTTTCTTT.

This clonotype was counted at least ten times. This chain uses TRBV20-1 with TRBJ2-1; the D call may be TRBD1 or TRBD2 (6 bases each). This CDR3 region has 13 residues. Germline CDR1 and CDR2: DFQATT and SNEGSKA (reference sequence). This chain's CDR3 is CSASGGIGNEQFF. CDR3 DNA: TGCAGCGCTTCCGGGGGCATCGGGAATGAGCAGTTCTTC.

This chain uses TRBV5-1 with TRBJ2-4; D is perhaps TRBD2 (6 bases). V lost 4 bases and J 0 bases, leaving 17 bases between the germline ends. Germline loops: CDR1 SGHRS, CDR2 YFSETQ. CDR3 length: 17 residues. The CDR3 loop is CASSPTLRGLAKNIQYF. CDR3 coding DNA: TGCGCCAGCAGCCCCACCCTGCGGGGACTAGCCAAAAACATTCAGTACTTC.

This clonotype was seen repeatedly, ten times or more. This chain connects TRBV5-4 to TRBJ2-3; 9 bases map to TRBD2. Germline V gene lookup returns CDR1 SGHNT and CDR2 YYREEE (reference sequence). The ends lost 5 bases at V and 2 bases at J; junction bases unmatched: 12. CDR3 length: 17 residues. As DNA, the CDR3 is TGTGCCAGCAGTCTAAAACGACTAGCGGCTACCACAGATACGCAGTATTTT. This encodes CASSLKRLAATTDTQYF.

This clonotype appeared a few times. The chain combines TRBV9 with TRBJ2-2; D is perhaps TRBD1 (5 bases). V was trimmed by 7 bases and J by 6 bases, leaving 28 bases between them. Germline V gene data show CDR1 as SGDLS and CDR2 as YYNGEE. The CDR3 is 18 amino acids. CDR3 nucleotides: TGTGCCAGCTGCGCCAAGCGTAGAGGCAGGGTAGAGTCCGGGGAGCTGTTTTTT. Protein sequence: CASCAKRRGRVESGELFF.

A few counts support this clonotype. The chain is built from TRBV9 and TRBJ2-1; 8 bases match TRBD2. The CDR3 covers 17 residues. J lost 3 bases, V lost 3 bases, and 11 bases had no gene match. Germline V gene data show CDR1 as SGDLS and CDR2 as YYNGEE. The CDR3: CASSERATGGFYNEQFF. CDR3 sequence (DNA): TGTGCCAGCAGCGAGCGGGCCACGGGAGGGTTCTACAATGAGCAGTTCTTC.

The CDR3 spells CSTGLAGGLTQYF. The CDR3 coding sequence is TGCAGCACAGGACTAGCGGGAGGGCTGACCCAGTACTTC. This chain links TRBV29-1 with TRBJ2-5; TRBD2 agrees at 15 bases. With 8 bases clipped from V and 7 bases from J, the junction kept 5 bases outside the gene matches. Germline V lookup: CDR1 SQVTM, CDR2 ANQGSEA. The CDR3 is made up of 13 amino acids.

This clonotype was observed a handful of times. J is TRBJ2-5 and V is TRBV18; D is uncertain. CDR3 length equals 14 residues. With 0 bases removed from V and 2 bases from J, the gap between germline ends came to 7 bases. CDR1 and CDR2 (germline): KGHSH, LQKENI. The CDR3 region has the DNA TGTGCCAGCTCACCACCACAAGGACAAGAGACCCAGTACTTC. Amino acids: CASSPPQGQETQYF.

As concerns this clonotype: This CDR3 is missing its conserved last phenylalanine or tryptophan, likely due to a read error. No DNA is shown, since the ends of the CDR3 on it are uncertain; the CDR3 is the one TCRdb lists. The chain is built from TRBV4-1 and TRBJ2-3; the table's TRBD2 call for D was not verified on the DNA. The CDR3 spans 12 residues, counting both ends. Germline CDR1 reads MGHRA; CDR2 reads YSYEKL. CDR3 in amino acids: CASSQGDGLAPI.

This clonotype appeared a few times. The rearrangement uses TRBV7-2 and TRBJ2-2; possibly TRBD1 or TRBD2 for D (5 bases each). Germline values: CDR1 SGHTA, CDR2 FQGNSA. V was pared by 4 bases and J by 4 bases, with 13 bases between. CDR3 length: 15 amino acids. Here the CDR3 reads CASSYAGAATGELFF. For the CDR3, the DNA is TGTGCCAGCAGCTACGCCGGGGCAGCCACCGGGGAGCTGTTTTTT.

The CDR3 sequence is CSAREGIQETQYF. CDR3 sequence (DNA): TGCAGTGCTAGAGAGGGGATCCAAGAGACCCAGTACTTC. The chain is built from TRBV20-1 and TRBJ2-5; no firm D call. Germline loops: CDR1 DFQATT, CDR2 SNEGSKA (reference sequence). V was pared by 0 bases and J by 1 base, with 6 bases between. This CDR3 contains 13 residues.